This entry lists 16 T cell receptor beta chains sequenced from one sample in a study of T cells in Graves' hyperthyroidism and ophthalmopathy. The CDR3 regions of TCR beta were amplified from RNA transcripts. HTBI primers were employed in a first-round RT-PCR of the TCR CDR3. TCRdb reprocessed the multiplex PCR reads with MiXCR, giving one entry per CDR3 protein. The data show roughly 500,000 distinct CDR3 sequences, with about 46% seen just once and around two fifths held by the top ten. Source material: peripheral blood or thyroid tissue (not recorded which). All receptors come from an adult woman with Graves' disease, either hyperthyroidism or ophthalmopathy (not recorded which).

The CDR3 loop is CASSDWGQETQYF. DNA for the CDR3: TGTGCCAGCAGTGACTGGGGGCAAGAGACCCAGTACTTC. J is TRBJ2-5 and V is TRBV2; D may correspond to TRBD1 or TRBD2 (5 bases each). This CDR3 is built from 13 residues. Deletions cut 3 bases from V and 2 bases from J, with 7 bases between. CDR1 SNHLY and CDR2 FYNNEI come from the germline V gene.

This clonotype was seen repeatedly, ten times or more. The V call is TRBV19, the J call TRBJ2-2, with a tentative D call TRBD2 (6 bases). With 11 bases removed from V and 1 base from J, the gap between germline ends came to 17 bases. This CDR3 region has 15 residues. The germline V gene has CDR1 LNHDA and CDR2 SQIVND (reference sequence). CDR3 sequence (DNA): TGTGCCGCTCGGGGGTCAGGACTGAACACCGGGGAGCTGTTTTTT. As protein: CAARGSGLNTGELFF.

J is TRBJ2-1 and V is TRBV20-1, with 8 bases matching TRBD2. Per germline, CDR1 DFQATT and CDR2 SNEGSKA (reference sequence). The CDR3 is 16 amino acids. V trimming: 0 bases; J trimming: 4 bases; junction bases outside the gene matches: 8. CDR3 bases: TGCAGTGCTAGAGATCCCAGCGGGAGTCTATACAATGAGCAGTTCTTC. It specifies CSARDPSGSLYNEQFF.

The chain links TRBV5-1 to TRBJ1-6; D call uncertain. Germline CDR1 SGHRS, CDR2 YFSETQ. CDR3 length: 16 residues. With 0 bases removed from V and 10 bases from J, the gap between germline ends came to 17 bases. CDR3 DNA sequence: TGCGCCAGCAGCTTGGGGAGTTCCCGGGGAGGGTCACCCCTCCACTTT. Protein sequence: CASSLGSSRGGSPLHF. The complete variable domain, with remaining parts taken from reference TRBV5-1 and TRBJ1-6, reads KAGVTQTPRYLIKTRGQQVTLSCSPISGHRSVSWYQQTPGQGLQFLFEYFSETQRNKGNFPGRFSGRQFSNSRSEMNVSTLELGDSALYLCASSLGSSRGGSPLHFGNGTRLTVT.

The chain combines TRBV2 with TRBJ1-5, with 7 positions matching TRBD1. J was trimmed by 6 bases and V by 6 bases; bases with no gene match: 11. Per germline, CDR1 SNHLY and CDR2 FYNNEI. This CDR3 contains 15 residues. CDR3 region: CASRRGGGTGQPQHF. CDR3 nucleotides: TGTGCCAGCAGGAGGGGAGGGGGCACGGGTCAGCCCCAGCATTTT.

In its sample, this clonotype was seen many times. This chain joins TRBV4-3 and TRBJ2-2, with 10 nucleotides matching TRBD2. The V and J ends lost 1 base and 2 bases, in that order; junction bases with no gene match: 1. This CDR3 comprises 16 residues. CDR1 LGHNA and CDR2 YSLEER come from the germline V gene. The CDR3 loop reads CASSQGTSGNTGELFF. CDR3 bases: TGCGCCAGCAGCCAAGGGACTAGCGGAAACACCGGGGAGCTGTTTTTT.

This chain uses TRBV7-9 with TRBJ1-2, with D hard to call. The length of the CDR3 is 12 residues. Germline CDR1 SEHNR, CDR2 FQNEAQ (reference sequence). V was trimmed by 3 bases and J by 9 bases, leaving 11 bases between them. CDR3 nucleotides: TGTGCCAGCAGCTTGATGGAGAGTCGCTACACCTTC. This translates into CASSLMESRYTF.

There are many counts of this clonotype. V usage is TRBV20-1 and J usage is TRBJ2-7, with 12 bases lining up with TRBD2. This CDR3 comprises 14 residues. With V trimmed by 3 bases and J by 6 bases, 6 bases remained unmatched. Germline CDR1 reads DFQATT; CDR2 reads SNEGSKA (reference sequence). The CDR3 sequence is CSASLTSGGVEQYF. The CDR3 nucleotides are TGCAGTGCTAGCTTGACTAGCGGGGGAGTCGAGCAGTACTTC.

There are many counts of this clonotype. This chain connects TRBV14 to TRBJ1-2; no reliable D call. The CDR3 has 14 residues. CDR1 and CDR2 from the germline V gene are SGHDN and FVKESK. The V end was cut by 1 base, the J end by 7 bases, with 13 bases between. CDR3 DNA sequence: TGTGCCAGCAGCCAAGGCAGGTGGCCGCTTGGCTACACCTTC. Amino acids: CASSQGRWPLGYTF.

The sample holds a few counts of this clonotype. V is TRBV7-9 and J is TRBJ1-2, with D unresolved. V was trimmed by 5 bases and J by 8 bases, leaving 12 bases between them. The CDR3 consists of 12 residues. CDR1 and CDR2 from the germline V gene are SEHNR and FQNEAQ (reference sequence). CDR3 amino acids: CASSPKGQGYTF. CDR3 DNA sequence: TGTGCCAGCAGCCCCAAGGGTCAAGGCTACACCTTC.

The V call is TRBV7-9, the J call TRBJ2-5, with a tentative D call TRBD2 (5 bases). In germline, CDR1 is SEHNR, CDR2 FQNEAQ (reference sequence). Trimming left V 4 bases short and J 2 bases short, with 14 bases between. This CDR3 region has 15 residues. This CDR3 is CASSSIRTGQETQYF. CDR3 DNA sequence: TGTGCCAGCAGCTCGATCCGGACGGGACAAGAGACCCAGTACTTC.

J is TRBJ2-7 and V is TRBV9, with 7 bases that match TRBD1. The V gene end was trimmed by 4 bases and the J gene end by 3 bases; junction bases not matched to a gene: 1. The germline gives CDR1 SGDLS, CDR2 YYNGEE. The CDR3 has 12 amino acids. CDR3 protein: CASSHRGYEQYF. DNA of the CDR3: TGTGCCAGCAGCCACAGGGGCTACGAGCAGTACTTC.

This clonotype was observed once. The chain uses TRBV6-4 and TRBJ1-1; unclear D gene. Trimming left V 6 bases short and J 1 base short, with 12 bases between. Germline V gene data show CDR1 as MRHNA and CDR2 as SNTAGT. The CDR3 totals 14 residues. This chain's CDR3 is CASSHDPGNTEAFF. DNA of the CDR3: TGTGCCAGCAGCCATGACCCGGGGAACACTGAAGCTTTCTTT.

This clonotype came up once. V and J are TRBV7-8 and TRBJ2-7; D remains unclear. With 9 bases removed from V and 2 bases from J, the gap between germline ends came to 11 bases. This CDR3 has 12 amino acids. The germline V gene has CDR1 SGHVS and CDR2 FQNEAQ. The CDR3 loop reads CASGGGTYEQYF. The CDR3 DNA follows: TGTGCCAGTGGCGGCGGAACCTACGAGCAGTACTTC. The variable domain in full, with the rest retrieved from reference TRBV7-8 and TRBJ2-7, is GAGVSQSPRYKVAKRGQDVALRCDPISGHVSLFWYQQALGQGPEFLTYFQNEAQLDKSGLPSDRFFAERPEGSVSTLKIQRTQQEDSAVYLCASGGGTYEQYFGPGTRLTVT.

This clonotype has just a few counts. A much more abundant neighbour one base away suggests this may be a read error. The CDR3 is CASSLMPGSNEQCF. The CDR3 DNA reads as TGTGCCAGCAGCTTAATGCCTGGCAGTAACGAGCAGTGCTTC. The chain combines TRBV7-3 with TRBJ2-7; D gene unclear. CDR3 size: 14 residues. Germline CDR1 and CDR2: SGHTA and FQGTGA. The variable domain in full, completed from reference TRBV7-3 and TRBJ2-7, reads GAGVSQTPSNKVTEKGKYVELRCDPISGHTALYWYRQSLGQGPEFLIYFQGTGAADDSGLPNDRFFAVRPEGSVSTLKIQRTERGDSAVYLCASSLMPGSNEQCFGPGTRLTVT.

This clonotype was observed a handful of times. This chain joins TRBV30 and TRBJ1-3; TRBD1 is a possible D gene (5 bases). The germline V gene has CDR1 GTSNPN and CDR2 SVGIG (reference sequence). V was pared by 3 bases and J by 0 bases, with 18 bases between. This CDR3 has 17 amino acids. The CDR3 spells CAWRGLPGRNSGNTIYF. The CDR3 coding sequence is TGTGCCTGGAGGGGGTTACCGGGGCGTAACTCTGGAAACACCATATATTTT.